Below, 26 T cell receptor beta chains from the same sample are listed, as sequenced in a study of early T cells in non-severe SARS-CoV-2 infection. TCRdb re-called the 5' RACE reads with MiXCR, one entry per CDR3 protein. The sample gives tens of thousands of distinct CDR3 sequences, around 15% of which show up once; 3% is in the top ten. Specimen: whole blood. The receptors shown here come from an adult who was a healthcare worker with PCR-confirmed SARS-CoV-2 infection or an uninfected control (not recorded which).

The V call is TRBV12-3 or TRBV12-4, the J call TRBJ2-7; a possible D gene is TRBD2 (6 bases). This CDR3 region has 14 residues. Trimming cost V 5 bases and J 2 bases, with 13 bases left between them. For the CDR3, the DNA is TGTGCCAGCAGTCCGGGACTGTATACCTACGAGCAGTACTTC. The encoded protein is CASSPGLYTYEQYF.

There are many counts of this clonotype. The chain employs TRBV6-1 and TRBJ1-5; D call uncertain. Germline V gene lookup returns CDR1 MNHNS and CDR2 SASEGT. Trimming removed 11 bases at V and 3 bases at J, with 14 bases between. This CDR3 has 13 amino acids. DNA for the CDR3: TGTGCCGTGGGTATCCGGGTCAATCAGCCCCAGCATTTT. This codes for CAVGIRVNQPQHF.

Points on this clonotype: Being one base from a much bigger clone, this may be a read error. In this CDR3 the conserved last residue, phenylalanine or tryptophan, is missing, so a read error is likely. V gene TRBV7-2 combines with J gene TRBJ2-5; no firm D call. CDR1 and CDR2 (germline): SGHTA, FQGNSA. V shed 1 base and J shed 6 bases, with 6 bases lying between them. The CDR3 is made up of 12 amino acids. CDR3 region: CASSLGLKTQYS. CDR3 DNA: TGTGCCAGCAGCTTAGGTCTTAAGACCCAGTACTCC.

This chain uses TRBV7-8 with TRBJ1-1, with a tentative D call TRBD1 (5 bases). CDR1 SGHVS and CDR2 FQNEAQ come from the germline V gene. V lost 1 base and J lost 4, with 10 bases in between. CDR3 length: 14 residues. CDR3 sequence reads: CASSLGGGSTEAFF. The CDR3, as DNA: TGTGCCAGCAGCTTAGGGGGGGGGAGCACTGAAGCTTTCTTT.

This clonotype was observed a few times. The chain recombines TRBV12-3 or TRBV12-4 with TRBJ1-5; weak D call: TRBD1 (6 bases). The CDR3 spans 16 residues. Trimming pared 3 bases from V and 5 bases from J, leaving 17 bases between. The CDR3 DNA reads as TGTGCCAGCAGTTTGTGGGGACACGGAGTTTATCAGCCCCAGCATTTT. Protein: CASSLWGHGVYQPQHF.

This clonotype has a count of ten or more. The genes are TRBV19 and TRBJ2-1; 7 nucleotides agree with TRBD2. The CDR3 spans 17 residues. V lost 6 bases and J lost 1; bases outside the gene matches: 12. CDR1 is LNHDA, CDR2 SQIVND, per germline (reference sequence). The CDR3 sequence: CASRYTHASGSYNEQFF. DNA for the CDR3: TGTGCCAGTAGGTATACCCATGCTAGCGGTTCCTACAATGAGCAGTTCTTC.

The chain couples TRBV18 to TRBJ1-1; D is unclear. Trimming left V 3 bases short and J 0 bases short, with 11 bases between. This CDR3 has 15 amino acids. CDR1 is KGHSH and CDR2 is LQKENI in the germline V gene. Written as DNA, the CDR3 is TGTGCCAGCTCACCCCGGGCGGATATGAACACTGAAGCTTTCTTT. Translated: CASSPRADMNTEAFF.

This clonotype was counted many times. V usage is TRBV7-8 and J usage is TRBJ1-1; 9 bases agree with TRBD1. The V gene end was trimmed by 6 bases and the J gene end by 5 bases; junction bases not matched to a gene: 13. CDR1 is SGHVS and CDR2 is FQNEAQ in the germline V gene. The CDR3 is made up of 16 amino acids. The CDR3 loop reads CASSSSRGQGWTEAFF. The CDR3 nucleotides are TGTGCCAGCAGTTCGAGTCGGGGACAGGGATGGACTGAAGCTTTCTTT.

This clonotype has a handful of counts. The chain employs TRBV4-1 and TRBJ2-3; D not certain. This CDR3 spans 15 amino acids. V lost 0 bases to trimming and J lost 0 bases, with 7 bases between them. Germline CDR1 is MGHRA and CDR2 is YSYEKL. The CDR3 loop reads CASSQESRSTDTQYF. In DNA form, the CDR3 reads TGCGCCAGCAGCCAAGAGAGCCGGAGCACAGATACGCAGTATTTT.

This clonotype was detected ten times or more. The chain links TRBV7-2 to TRBJ1-1, with D tentatively TRBD1 (5 bases). The length of the CDR3 is 15 residues. Trimming took off 5 bases at V and 3 bases at J, with 16 bases between the two ends. Germline V gene data show CDR1 as SGHTA and CDR2 as FQGNSA. CDR3 DNA sequence: TGTGCCAGCAGCCGGGGGACTCCAAGGTACACTGAAGCTTTCTTT. Translating it yields CASSRGTPRYTEAFF.

This clonotype turned up a few times. The gene calls are TRBV3-1 and TRBJ1-6; D uncertain. CDR3 length: 18 amino acids. Germline V gene sequence: CDR1 LGHDT, CDR2 YNNKEL (reference sequence). The V end was cut by 1 base, the J end by 1 base, with 14 bases between. DNA of the CDR3: TGTGCCAGCAGCCAAGTCGGGCAGTTTGGGTCCTATAATTCACCCCTCCACTTT. Translation: CASSQVGQFGSYNSPLHF.

The J gene is TRBJ1-5, the V gene TRBV28, with a tentative D call TRBD1 (6 bases). The CDR3 totals 16 residues. The V and J ends lost 6 bases and 8 bases respectively, with 23 bases between them. The germline V gene has CDR1 MDHEN and CDR2 SYDVKM. The CDR3 is CASSQVGGGLIEPQHF. The DNA for the CDR3 is TGTGCCAGCAGCCAAGTGGGGGGCGGTTTGATAGAGCCCCAGCATTTT.

In this sample, this clonotype turned up many times. The rearrangement uses TRBV20-1 and TRBJ2-5; D unclear. CDR1 DFQATT and CDR2 SNEGSKA come from the germline V gene (reference sequence). V was pared by 0 bases and J by 1 base, with 6 bases between. This CDR3 region has 13 residues. CDR3 in DNA: TGCAGTGCTAGAGAGCTGGGCCAAGAGACCCAGTACTTC. This encodes CSARELGQETQYF.

This clonotype has a count of ten or more. This rearrangement joins TRBV6-5 to TRBJ1-1; D gene uncertain. This CDR3 spans 13 amino acids. Germline assignment: CDR1 MNHEY and CDR2 SVGAGI. Trimming removed 2 bases at V and 6 bases at J, with 10 bases between. CDR3 protein: CASSYQQRAEAFF. The DNA for the CDR3 is TGTGCCAGCAGTTACCAGCAGCGGGCTGAAGCTTTCTTT.

This clonotype was picked up many times. This chain connects TRBV11-2 to TRBJ2-1; 12 bases fit TRBD2. Trimming cost V 4 bases and J 8 bases; bases outside gene matches: 9. This CDR3 is 16 amino acids long. Germline V gene lookup returns CDR1 SGHAT and CDR2 FQNNGV. The CDR3 sequence is CASSSRWTSGIDEQFF. The CDR3 DNA sequence: TGTGCCAGCAGCTCCCGATGGACTAGCGGGATCGATGAGCAGTTCTTC.

This clonotype was seen more than once but under ten times. This chain uses TRBV7-2 with TRBJ1-2; 8 bases are a match to TRBD1. Germline trimming cut 3 bases from V and 3 bases from J; bases unmatched to any gene: 18. The CDR3 loop spans 19 amino acids. Germline values: CDR1 SGHTA, CDR2 FQGNSA. The CDR3 DNA reads TGTGCCAGCAGCTTCAGCCCAGGGGGCCAAGGTCTGGGGTACTATGGCTACACCTTC. Its translation is CASSFSPGGQGLGYYGYTF. The whole variable domain, remainder taken from reference TRBV7-2 and TRBJ1-2, is GAGVSQSPSNKVTEKGKDVELRCDPISGHTALYWYRQSLGQGLEFLIYFQGNSAPDKSGLPSDRFSAERTGGSVSTLTIQRTQQEDSAVYLCASSFSPGGQGLGYYGYTFGSGTRLTVV.

This chain uses TRBV24-1 with TRBJ2-3; no clear D gene. CDR1 is KGHDR and CDR2 is SFDVKD in the germline V gene. CDR3 length: 16 residues. Trimming took off 1 base at V and 0 bases at J, with 10 bases between the two ends. The CDR3 DNA follows: TGTGCCACCAGTGATTTCGAGCCCGGGAGCACAGATACGCAGTATTTT. This sequence encodes CATSDFEPGSTDTQYF.

This clonotype was recorded at least ten times. The rearrangement joins TRBV4-1 to TRBJ2-6; no definite D call. Germline CDR1 is MGHRA and CDR2 is YSYEKL. The V end was cut by 0 bases, the J end by 0 bases, with 9 bases between. The CDR3 loop spans 17 amino acids. CDR3 loop: CASSQDFGDSGANVLTF. DNA for the CDR3: TGCGCCAGCAGCCAAGATTTCGGCGACTCTGGGGCCAACGTCCTGACTTTC.

This clonotype was found a few times. The rearrangement links TRBV10-1 to TRBJ2-2, with 7 bases matching TRBD2. This CDR3 is built from 16 residues. Germline CDR1 WNHNN, CDR2 SYGVQD (reference sequence). The V gene end was trimmed by 4 bases and the J gene end by 4 bases; junction bases not matched to a gene: 9. The CDR3: CASSAGRGFGTGELFF. The CDR3 nucleotides read TGCGCCAGCAGTGCAGGGAGGGGCTTTGGCACCGGGGAGCTGTTTTTT.

The J gene is TRBJ2-7, the V gene TRBV6-5, with a tentative D call TRBD2 (5 bases). CDR1 is MNHEY and CDR2 is SVGAGI in the germline V gene. There are 18 residues in the CDR3. V was trimmed by 0 bases and J by 0 bases, leaving 18 bases between them. In nucleotides, the CDR3 is TGTGCCAGCAGTTACTCCCGGCGGGCGTTCGAGAGCTCCTACGAGCAGTACTTC. Residues: CASSYSRRAFESSYEQYF.

This clonotype was seen at least ten times. The J gene is TRBJ2-1, the V gene TRBV9; D may correspond to TRBD1 or TRBD2 (6 bases each). Germline V gene sequence: CDR1 SGDLS, CDR2 YYNGEE. The CDR3 spans 16 residues. V was trimmed by 0 bases and J by 4 bases, leaving 14 bases between them. The CDR3 coding sequence is TGTGCCAGCAGCGTAGACGAGGGGGGCTGGTACAATGAGCAGTTCTTC. It codes for CASSVDEGGWYNEQFF.

This clonotype was counted ten times or more. This sequence joins TRBV27 and TRBJ2-7, with D possibly being TRBD1 (5 bases). This CDR3 spans 13 amino acids. The ends were cut back, 6 bases at V and 2 bases at J, with 11 bases in the middle. The germline V gene encodes CDR1 MNHEY and CDR2 SMNVEV (reference sequence). This CDR3 is CASSPMGPYEQYF. In DNA form, the CDR3 reads TGTGCCAGCAGCCCGATGGGGCCCTACGAGCAGTACTTC.

This clonotype has more than one count but fewer than ten. This chain joins TRBV20-1 and TRBJ1-5; perhaps TRBD1 as D (5 bases). Germline V gene lookup returns CDR1 DFQATT and CDR2 SNEGSKA (reference sequence). The CDR3 is 13 residues long. Deletions cut 1 base from V and 6 bases from J, with 10 bases between. CDR3 loop: CSARGGRSQPQHF. CDR3 sequence (DNA): TGCAGTGCTAGAGGGGGCAGGTCTCAGCCCCAGCATTTT.

This clonotype was found many times. This rearrangement joins TRBV12-3 or TRBV12-4 to TRBJ2-1; 10 nucleotides line up with TRBD2. V gave up 4 bases and J gave up 7 bases; unmatched junction bases: 7. This CDR3 comprises 15 residues. This chain's CDR3 is CASSSAGGPSNEQFF. The CDR3 DNA reads as TGTGCCAGCAGTTCAGCGGGAGGGCCGAGTAATGAGCAGTTCTTC.

This clonotype was recorded a few times. The chain couples TRBV7-6 to TRBJ2-2, with 9 bases aligning to TRBD2. The CDR3 length is 14 residues. The V gene's germline CDR1 is SGHVS and CDR2 FNYEAQ. V dropped 9 bases and J dropped 2; count of bases not matched to a gene: 4. DNA for the CDR3: TGTGCCAGTCGACTAGCGGTTAACACCGGGGAGCTGTTTTTT. The encoded protein is CASRLAVNTGELFF.

The V and J genes are TRBV7-2 and TRBJ2-7; D unresolved. Germline V lookup: CDR1 SGHTA, CDR2 FQGNSA. V lost 0 bases, J lost 0 bases, and 12 bases lay in between. CDR3 size: 16 residues. The CDR3 loop reads CASSLAGGFPSYEQYF. Here the CDR3 DNA reads TGTGCCAGCAGCTTAGCGGGCGGCTTTCCCTCCTACGAGCAGTACTTC.